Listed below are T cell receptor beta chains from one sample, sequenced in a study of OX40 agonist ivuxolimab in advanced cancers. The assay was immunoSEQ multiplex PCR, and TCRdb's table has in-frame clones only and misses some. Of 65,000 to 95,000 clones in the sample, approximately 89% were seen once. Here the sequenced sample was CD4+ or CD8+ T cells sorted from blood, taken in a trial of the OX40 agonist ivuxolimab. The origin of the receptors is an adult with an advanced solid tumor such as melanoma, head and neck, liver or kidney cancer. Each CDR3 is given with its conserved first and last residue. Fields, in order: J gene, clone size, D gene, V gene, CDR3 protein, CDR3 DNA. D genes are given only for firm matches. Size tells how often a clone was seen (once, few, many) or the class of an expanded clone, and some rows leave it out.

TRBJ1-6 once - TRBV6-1 CASSEGRGPSNSPLHF TGTGCCAGCAGTGAAGGGAGGGGACCGTCTAATTCACCCCTCCACTTT
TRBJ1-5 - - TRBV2 CASGFMGNQPQHF TGTGCCAGCGGATTTATGGGCAATCAGCCCCAGCATTTT
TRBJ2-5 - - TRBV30 CAWSISQSGTQYF TGTGCCTGGAGTATTTCCCAATCCGGGACCCAGTACTTC
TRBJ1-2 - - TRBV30 CAWSVRVNYGYTF TGTGCCTGGAGTGTAAGGGTGAACTATGGCTACACCTTC
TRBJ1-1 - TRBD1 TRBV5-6 CASSPTPTGGNTEAFF TGTGCCAGCAGCCCAACCCCCACAGGGGGAAACACTGAAGCTTTCTTT
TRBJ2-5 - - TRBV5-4 CASSFVPDRGETQYF TGTGCCAGCAGCTTCGTCCCGGACCGAGGGGAGACCCAGTACTTC
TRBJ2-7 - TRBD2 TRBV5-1 CASSLTSGSGEQYF TGCGCCAGCAGCTTGACTAGCGGGAGCGGCGAGCAGTACTTC
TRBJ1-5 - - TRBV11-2 CASSSQTGQPQHF TGTGCCAGCAGCTCACAGACCGGTCAGCCCCAGCATTTT
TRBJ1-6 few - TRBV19 CASSWDTNNSPLHF TGTGCCAGTAGTTGGGACACCAATAATTCACCCCTCCACTTT
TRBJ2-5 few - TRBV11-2 CASSPSLVETQYF TGTGCCAGCAGCCCCAGTCTGGTAGAGACCCAGTACTTC
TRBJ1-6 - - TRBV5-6 CASSRTGPNNSPLHF TGTGCCAGCAGCAGAACCGGGCCTAATAATTCACCCCTCCACTTT
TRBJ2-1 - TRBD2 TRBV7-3 CASSLTSGRATYNEQFF TGTGCCAGCAGCTTAACTAGCGGGAGGGCCACCTACAATGAGCAGTTCTTC
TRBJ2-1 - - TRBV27 CASSLLGTPGEQFF TGTGCCAGCAGTTTATTGGGGACCCCGGGTGAGCAGTTCTTC
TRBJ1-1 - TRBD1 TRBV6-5 CASSFRTTGVRTEAFF TGTGCCAGCAGTTTCCGGACGACAGGGGTGAGGACTGAAGCTTTCTTT
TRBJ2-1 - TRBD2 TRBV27 CASSRPGLAGGVSYNEQFF TGTGCCAGCAGTCGACCGGGACTAGCGGGAGGGGTCTCCTACAATGAGCAGTTCTTC
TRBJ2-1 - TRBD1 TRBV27 CASSQPRGRRYNEQFF TGTGCCAGCAGCCAGCCCAGGGGGCGAAGATACAATGAGCAGTTCTTC
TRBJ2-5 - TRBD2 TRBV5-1 CASSLSGTRPQETQYF TGCGCCAGCAGCTTATCCGGGACTAGACCCCAAGAGACCCAGTACTTC
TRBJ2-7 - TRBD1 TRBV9 CASSKQGVYEQYF TGTGCCAGCAGCAAGCAGGGGGTCTACGAGCAGTACTTC
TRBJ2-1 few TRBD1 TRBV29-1 CSVEGQVQNEQFF TGCAGCGTTGAGGGACAGGTGCAAAATGAGCAGTTCTTC
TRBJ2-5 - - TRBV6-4 CASSSSPTGTQYF TGTGCCAGCAGCTCATCTCCCACCGGGACCCAGTACTTC
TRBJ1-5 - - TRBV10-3 CAISGTLNQPQHF TGTGCCATCAGCGGGACACTAAATCAGCCCCAGCATTTT
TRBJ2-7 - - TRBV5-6 CASSFTGTMTYEQYF TGTGCCAGCAGCTTTACAGGGACGATGACCTACGAGCAGTACTTC
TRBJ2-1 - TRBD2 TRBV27 CASQYLTVAGGEQFF TGTGCCAGCCAGTACCTTACTGTAGCGGGCGGAGAGCAGTTCTTC
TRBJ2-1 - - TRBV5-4 CASSQGSSYNEQFF TGTGCCAGCAGCCAGGGTAGCTCCTACAATGAGCAGTTCTTC
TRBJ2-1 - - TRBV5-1 CASSLRGGRRGQFF TGCGCCAGCAGCTTGCGAGGGGGTCGGCGAGGGCAGTTCTTC
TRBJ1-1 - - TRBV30 CAWIGSVTAHEAFF TGTGCCTGGATTGGGTCGGTAACAGCTCATGAAGCTTTCTTT
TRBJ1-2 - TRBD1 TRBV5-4 CASSSGQRTNYGYTF TGTGCCAGCAGCTCGGGACAGAGGACAAACTATGGCTACACCTTC
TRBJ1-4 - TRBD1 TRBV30 CAWSLETGIGEKLFF TGTGCCTGGAGTCTCGAGACAGGGATTGGTGAAAAACTGTTTTTT
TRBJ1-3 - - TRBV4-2 CASSQTTGQGNTIYF TGTGCCAGCAGCCAGACAACAGGGCAAGGAAACACCATATATTTT
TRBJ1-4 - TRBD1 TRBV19 CASRRMGTANEKLFF TGTGCCAGTAGGCGGATGGGGACAGCTAATGAAAAACTGTTTTTT
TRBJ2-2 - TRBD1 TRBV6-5 CASSPWTGGTGELFF TGTGCCAGCAGCCCTTGGACAGGGGGCACCGGGGAGCTGTTTTTT
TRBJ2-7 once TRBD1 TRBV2 CASRRQGAGYEQYF TGTGCCAGCAGGAGACAGGGGGCCGGGTACGAGCAGTACTTC
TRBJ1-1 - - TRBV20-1 CSALIQLQAFF TGCAGTGCTTTGATACAGCTTCAAGCTTTCTTT
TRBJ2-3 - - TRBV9 CASSVGLGVSTDTQYF TGTGCCAGCAGCGTAGGCTTAGGGGTAAGCACAGATACGCAGTATTTT
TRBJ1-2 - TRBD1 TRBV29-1 CSAGDRVTYGYTF TGCAGCGCTGGGGACAGAGTCACCTATGGCTACACCTTC
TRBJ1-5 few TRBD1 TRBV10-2 CASRRQGDEPQHF TGCGCCAGCCGGCGACAGGGGGACGAGCCCCAGCATTTT
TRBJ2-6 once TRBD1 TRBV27 CASSTRQGAISGANVLTF TGTGCCAGCAGTACCAGACAGGGGGCAATCTCTGGGGCCAACGTCCTGACTTTC
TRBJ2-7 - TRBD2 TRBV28 CASSLKAGVPDYEQYF TGTGCCAGCAGTTTAAAAGCGGGAGTGCCAGACTACGAGCAGTACTTC
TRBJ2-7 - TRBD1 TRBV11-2 CASSPDRGTDEQYF TGTGCCAGCAGCCCGGACAGGGGAACGGACGAGCAGTACTTC
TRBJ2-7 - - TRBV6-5 CASSSPSLGAYEQYF TGTGCCAGCAGTTCCCCCTCCCTAGGGGCCTACGAGCAGTACTTC
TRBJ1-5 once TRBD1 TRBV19 CASTLGTVNQPQHF TGTGCCAGTACCTTGGGGACAGTCAATCAGCCCCAGCATTTT
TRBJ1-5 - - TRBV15 CATSPGRVGNQPQHF TGTGCCACCAGCCCCGGGAGGGTTGGCAATCAGCCCCAGCATTTT
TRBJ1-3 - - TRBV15 CATSRDRPQHSGNTIYF TGTGCCACCAGCAGAGACAGACCGCAGCACTCTGGAAACACCATATATTTT
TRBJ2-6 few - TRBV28 CASSFRYGANVLTF TGTGCCAGCAGTTTTAGGTATGGGGCCAACGTCCTGACTTTC
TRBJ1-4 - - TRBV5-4 CASSKGTDEKLFF TGTGCCAGCAGCAAGGGGACGGATGAAAAACTGTTTTTT
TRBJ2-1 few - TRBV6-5 CASSQTGTEQFF TGTGCCAGCAGTCAAACAGGGACCGAGCAGTTCTTC
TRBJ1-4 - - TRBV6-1 CASSALTVPNEKLFF TGTGCCAGCAGTGCCCTGACAGTCCCTAATGAAAAACTGTTTTTT
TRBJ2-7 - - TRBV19 CASMGPVTSEQYF TGTGCCAGTATGGGGCCTGTTACTAGCGAGCAGTACTTC
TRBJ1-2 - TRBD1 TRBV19 CASSRGTGGAGNYGYTF TGTGCCAGTAGCCGGGGGACAGGGGGCGCAGGCAACTATGGCTACACCTTC
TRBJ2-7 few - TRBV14 CASSQIWGRHYEQYF TGTGCCAGCAGCCAAATTTGGGGCAGGCATTACGAGCAGTACTTC
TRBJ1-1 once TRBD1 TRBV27 CASRPITGQGDTEAFF TGTGCCAGCAGGCCGATAACTGGACAGGGGGACACTGAAGCTTTCTTT
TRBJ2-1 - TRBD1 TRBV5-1 CASSLGDRGLYNEQFF TGCGCCAGCAGCTTGGGGGACAGAGGGCTCTACAATGAGCAGTTCTTC
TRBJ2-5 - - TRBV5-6 CASSLVGQGMRETQYF TGTGCCAGCAGCTTGGTGGGGCAGGGGATGCGGGAGACCCAGTACTTC
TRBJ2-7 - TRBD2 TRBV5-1 CASSLAATSGTYEQYF TGCGCCAGCAGCTTGGCCGCGACTAGCGGAACCTACGAGCAGTACTTC
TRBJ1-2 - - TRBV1 CTSSQAGERGYTF TGCACCAGCAGCCAAGCGGGGGAGAGAGGCTACACCTTC
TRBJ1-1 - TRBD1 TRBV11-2 CASSFGTGGHTEAFF TGTGCCAGCAGCTTCGGGACAGGGGGCCACACTGAAGCTTTCTTT
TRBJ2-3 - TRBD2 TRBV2 CASSGLAGGRNTQYF TGTGCCAGCAGCGGACTAGCGGGGGGGCGAAATACGCAGTATTTT
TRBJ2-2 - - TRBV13 CASRLGHSNTGELFF TGTGCCAGCAGGCTGGGACATTCGAACACCGGGGAGCTGTTTTTT
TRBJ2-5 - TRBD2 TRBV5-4 CASSLGTSGGETQYF TGTGCCAGCAGCTTGGGGACTAGCGGGGGCGAGACCCAGTACTTC
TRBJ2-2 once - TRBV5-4 CASRPDLASGELFF TGTGCCAGCAGACCCGACCTCGCGTCCGGGGAGCTGTTTTTT